Listed below are T cell receptor beta chains from one sample, sequenced in a study of cytomegalovirus exposure and HLA in healthy donors. Here immunoSEQ multiplex PCR was the method, and the copy in TCRdb shows in-frame clones only, minus some. Seen here are roughly 200,000 clones, roughly four fifths observed once, and the top ten hold approximately 2.1%. The sequenced sample was PBMCs. Every receptor here comes from a woman in her twenties or thirties in good health and CMV-seropositive. CDR3s leave out the opening cysteine and the closing phenylalanine or tryptophan.

14	TRBV28	TRBJ2-5	ASSFRLAGGLRTQY
12	TRBV7-9	TRBJ2-7	ASSPLQVGGEQY
11	TRBV30	TRBJ1-2	ASPGQGIYGYT
13	TRBV7-3	TRBJ2-7	ASSFGGGPPYEQY
12	TRBV5-6	TRBJ1-3	ASSLQGGGNTIY
11	TRBV14	TRBJ1-1	ASSAGRRTEAF
11	TRBV4-1	TRBJ1-6	ASSQVGASPLH
13	TRBV10-3	TRBJ1-6	AISAENSYNSPLH
12	TRBV29-1	TRBJ2-3	SVGAGASTDTQY
13	TRBV7-2	TRBJ2-3	ASTPGGQGTDTQY
13	TRBV19	TRBJ1-2	ASSIGGPANYGYT
13	TRBV5-1	TRBJ2-5	ASSLTLAGQETQY
13	TRBV28	TRBJ2-3	ASSLRDISTDTQY
13	TRBV9	TRBJ1-6	ASSVGQGVGSPLH
12	TRBV6-4	TRBJ1-1	ASRPDSSSTEAF
13	TRBV30	TRBJ1-5	AWSVSRGRNQPQH
13	TRBV10-1	TRBJ1-2	ASSEEDRGWGGYT
13	TRBV5-8	TRBJ1-5	ASSLGGRGNQPQH
14	TRBV7-9	TRBJ2-1	ASSLGGRKSYNEQF
14	TRBV6-4	TRBJ2-1	ASSDSSGEGYNEQF
13	TRBV5-1	TRBJ1-1	ASSSNAGMNTEAF
12	TRBV19	TRBJ1-1	ASPTSQGNTEAF
14	TRBV5-1	TRBJ2-3	ASSLALAGSTDTQY
13	TRBV18	TRBJ2-7	ASSPVLTGGHEQY
11	TRBV28	TRBJ1-2	ASRRQGDYGYT
12	TRBV6-5	TRBJ1-2	ASSEDGGDYGYT
13	TRBV30	TRBJ1-5	AWSVKGVSNQPQH
16	TRBV19	TRBJ2-3	ASSPRASGGAYTDTQY
12	TRBV7-6	TRBJ1-1	ASRLIGFQTEAF
9	TRBV20-1	TRBJ2-3	SASRGDTQY
13	TRBV5-5	TRBJ1-4	ASSLDGRVDEKLF
13	TRBV9	TRBJ2-5	ASSGSTSGEETQY
9	TRBV20-1	TRBJ1-2	SAPQGGGYT
10	TRBV30	TRBJ2-1	AWGAGNNEQF
12	TRBV6-1	TRBJ1-4	ASSDRGSIEKLF
13	TRBV10-3	TRBJ2-7	AISESSQGAREQY
12	TRBV4-3	TRBJ1-1	ASSRGGRNTEAF
9	TRBV2	TRBJ1-2	ASSRDYGYT
11	TRBV30	TRBJ1-3	AWTRDSGNTIY
10	TRBV6-5	TRBJ2-3	ASSDPRDTQY
15	TRBV4-3	TRBJ1-2	ASSQGKTGTTNYGYT